Listed here are 27 T cell receptor beta chains from one sample, sequenced in a study of cytomegalovirus exposure and HLA in healthy donors (dated by TCRdb to about 2017). Libraries were prepared through the immunoSEQ multiplex PCR assay. The multiplex PCR relied on a mix of 60 forward primers for TCR Vbeta segments and 13 reverse primers for TCR Jbeta segments. Sourced from immuneACCESS, this table was stored by TCRdb with only in-frame sequences that have V and J called. A share of the clones is absent; for the studies checked, an unresolved V gene accounts for under half, and the remainder has no known explanation. The sample yields roughly 220,000 clones; around four fifths were counted once. Of the sample, about 1.8% is held by the ten largest clones. Source material: PBMCs. These receptors all stem from a man aged 50-60 years in good health and CMV-seronegative.

This clone has more than one count but fewer than ten. The chain joins TRBV7-2 to TRBJ2-7; TRBD1 matches at 10 bases. The ends lost 5 bases at V and 1 base at J; junction bases unmatched: 5. CDR1 is SGHTA, CDR2 FQGNSA, per germline. The CDR3 runs 15 residues. Here the CDR3 reads CASSPGTGASYEQYF. The CDR3 region has the DNA TGTGCCAGCAGCCCCGGGACAGGGGCTTCCTACGAGCAGTACTTC.

The CDR3 coding sequence is TGTGCCAGCAGCCTCTCCGGGACAGGGAAGGAAAAACTGTTTTTT. Translation: CASSLSGTGKEKLFF. V is TRBV16 and J is TRBJ1-4; 9 bases match TRBD1. Germline CDR1 is KGHSY and CDR2 is FQNENV. The length of the CDR3 is 15 residues. After removal of 4 bases from V and 8 bases from J, the junction contained 8 bases not matched to a gene.

The V gene is TRBV5-5, the J gene TRBJ2-3; D remains ambiguous. V gave up 6 bases and J gave up 9 bases, with 11 bases separating them. The CDR3 runs to 11 residues. The germline V gene encodes CDR1 SGHKS and CDR2 YYEKEE (reference sequence). The CDR3 is CASTLTGTQYF. The DNA of the CDR3 is TGTGCCAGCACCCTGACTGGCACGCAGTATTTT.

This clone was recorded a few times. The chain is built from TRBV18 and TRBJ1-2, with TRBD1 as a possible D gene (5 bases). The V end lost 7 bases, the J end lost 5 bases, and 11 bases lay between the germline ends. The V gene's germline CDR1 is KGHSH and CDR2 LQKENI. The CDR3 sequence is 12 residues long. CDR3 sequence reads: CASFQGLYGYTF. The CDR3 coding sequence is TGTGCCAGCTTTCAGGGCCTGTATGGCTACACCTTC. Full variable domain (rest looked up from reference TRBV18 and TRBJ1-2): NAGVMQNPRHLVRRRGQEARLRCSPMKGHSHVYWYRQLPEEGLKFMVYLQKENIIDESGMPKERFSAEFPKEGPSILRIQQVVRGDSAAYFCASFQGLYGYTFGSGTRLTVV.

The V call is TRBV5-1, the J call TRBJ2-7, with D maybe TRBD2 (6 bases). V was cut by 0 bases and J by 3 bases, with 10 bases left in between. CDR1 is SGHRS, CDR2 YFSETQ, per germline. The CDR3 length is 14 residues. CDR3: CASSLDGGNYEQYF. CDR3 bases: TGCGCCAGCAGCTTGGACGGGGGAAACTACGAGCAGTACTTC. The full variable domain, completed using reference TRBV5-1 and TRBJ2-7, is KAGVTQTPRYLIKTRGQQVTLSCSPISGHRSVSWYQQTPGQGLQFLFEYFSETQRNKGNFPGRFSGRQFSNSRSEMNVSTLELGDSALYLCASSLDGGNYEQYFGPGTRLTVT.

The V and J genes are TRBV6-1 and TRBJ1-4, with a tentative D call TRBD1 (5 bases). This CDR3 region has 14 residues. With 4 bases removed from V and 8 bases from J, the gap between germline ends came to 14 bases. Per the germline V gene, CDR1 is MNHNS and CDR2 is SASEGT. CDR3 DNA sequence: TGTGCCAGCAGTGGCGTCAGGGTAGAAGAAAAACTGTTTTTT. This translates into CASSGVRVEEKLFF.

This clone was observed once. The chain uses TRBV6-1 and TRBJ2-7; 8 nucleotides align to TRBD1. Per germline, CDR1 MNHNS and CDR2 SASEGT. V shed 7 bases and J 5 bases; nucleotides not matched to a gene: 13. The CDR3 runs to 15 residues. The CDR3 loop reads CASTTGQGRSHEQYF. The CDR3 DNA is TGTGCCAGCACCACCGGACAGGGCCGTTCCCACGAGCAGTACTTC.

This clone appeared once. This chain joins TRBV5-1 and TRBJ2-3; TRBD2 might be the D (5 bases). Germline assignment: CDR1 SGHRS and CDR2 YFSETQ. The V end lost 2 bases, the J end lost 5 bases, and 15 bases lay between the germline ends. The CDR3 consists of 15 residues. CDR3 coding DNA: TGCGCCAGCAGCTTCGGCCAGCGGTCTGGAGATACGCAGTATTTT. It encodes CASSFGQRSGDTQYF.

This rearrangement joins TRBV11-3 to TRBJ1-1; D might be TRBD1 (5 bases). V was shortened by 5 bases and J by 5 bases, with 12 bases between the two germline ends. Looked up from germline, CDR1 is SGHNT and CDR2 is YENEEA. The CDR3 totals 13 residues. CDR3 nucleotide sequence: TGTGCCAGCAGCGTGGGGCTCGGTACTGAAGCTTTCTTT. Translating gives CASSVGLGTEAFF.

V usage is TRBV5-4 and J usage is TRBJ1-5; 7 bases fit TRBD1. CDR1 is SGHNT and CDR2 is YYREEE in the germline V gene (reference sequence). V gave up 4 bases and J gave up 3 bases; unmatched junction bases: 7. CDR3 length equals 15 residues. The CDR3 bases are TGTGCCAGCAGCCTGGGGACAGCGCCCAATCAGCCCCAGCATTTT. It is translated as CASSLGTAPNQPQHF.

V usage is TRBV11-2 and J usage is TRBJ2-2; D gene ambiguous. With 3 bases removed from V and 5 bases from J, the gap between germline ends came to 10 bases. Germline values: CDR1 SGHAT, CDR2 FQNNGV. CDR3 size: 14 residues. The CDR3 loop reads CASSFNIGTGELFF. CDR3 nucleotide sequence: TGTGCCAGCAGCTTTAATATCGGGACCGGGGAGCTGTTTTTT.

The chain joins TRBV10-1 to TRBJ2-3, with 9 positions matching TRBD1. CDR1 is WNHNN, CDR2 SYGVQD, per germline (reference sequence). The CDR3 length is 13 residues. J lost 7 bases, V lost 5 bases, and 4 bases had no gene match. For the CDR3, the DNA is TGCGCCAGCAGTAAACAGGGGGCTTATACGCAGTATTTT. This sequence encodes CASSKQGAYTQYF.

The CDR3 nucleotides are TGTGCCAGCAGTTTGTGGCAGGGAGGCTACGAGCAGTACTTC. It is translated as CASSLWQGGYEQYF. The chain couples TRBV28 to TRBJ2-7; possibly TRBD2 for D (6 bases). Looked up from germline, CDR1 is MDHEN and CDR2 is SYDVKM. V lost 3 bases to trimming and J lost 3 bases, with 12 bases between them. CDR3 size: 14 residues.

The gene calls are TRBV10-3 and TRBJ2-7; possible D gene TRBD2, 6 bases. Trimming pared 2 bases from V and 3 bases from J, leaving 8 bases between. The CDR3 length is 13 residues. The germline V gene has CDR1 ENHRY and CDR2 SYGVKD. The CDR3 DNA sequence: TGTGCCATCAGTGAGGCGGGGTACTACGAGCAGTACTTC. Encoded protein: CAISEAGYYEQYF.

The rearrangement uses TRBV7-6 and TRBJ1-5; D possibly corresponds to TRBD1 (6 bases). The germline gives CDR1 SGHVS, CDR2 FNYEAQ. The V and J ends lost 2 bases and 7 bases respectively, with 18 bases between them. This CDR3 has 16 amino acids. CDR3 sequence: CASSLIGGAEDQPQHF. The DNA of the CDR3 is TGTGCCAGCAGCTTAATTGGGGGGGCGGAGGACCAGCCCCAGCATTTT.

V and J are TRBV30 and TRBJ1-6; possible D gene TRBD1, 6 bases. Germline V lookup: CDR1 GTSNPN, CDR2 SVGIG (reference sequence). This CDR3 region has 18 residues. Trimming pared 3 bases from V and 7 bases from J, leaving 25 bases between. Here the CDR3 reads CAWREWQGKATENSPLHF. In DNA, the CDR3 is TGTGCCTGGAGGGAGTGGCAGGGGAAGGCAACTGAGAATTCACCCCTCCACTTT.

The V and J genes are TRBV5-4 and TRBJ1-5; no clear D gene. V shed 0 bases and J shed 6 bases, with 13 bases lying between them. The CDR3 runs 15 residues. CDR1 and CDR2 from the germline V gene are SGHNT and YYREEE (reference sequence). The CDR3 loop is CASSLGRDSGQPQHF. The CDR3 DNA sequence: TGTGCCAGCAGCTTGGGGCGGGATAGCGGTCAGCCCCAGCATTTT.

The chain links TRBV6-5 to TRBJ2-1; 13 positions agree with TRBD2. The CDR3 extends over 13 amino acids. CDR1 and CDR2 from the germline V gene are MNHEY and SVGAGI. V shed 7 bases, J shed 8 bases, and the junction held 2 bases outside the gene matches. CDR3 bases: TGTGCCAGCAAAACTAGCGGGAGGGATGAGCAGTTCTTC. It specifies CASKTSGRDEQFF.

The gene calls are TRBV5-4 and TRBJ2-7; D might be TRBD1 (6 bases). This CDR3 has 13 residues. The germline V and J ends were trimmed by 4 bases and 2 bases, with 10 bases remaining between them. The V gene's germline CDR1 is SGHNT and CDR2 YYREEE (reference sequence). The CDR3 DNA follows: TGTGCCAGCAGCCCCAGGGGTACCTACGAGCAGTACTTC. It encodes CASSPRGTYEQYF.

The chain couples TRBV13 to TRBJ1-3; 7 bases map to TRBD1. Trimming removed 5 bases from V and 0 bases from J; junction bases left unmatched: 4. Per the germline V gene, CDR1 is PRHDT and CDR2 is FYEKMQ (reference sequence). This CDR3 contains 15 residues. The CDR3 sequence: CASSKDRSSGNTIYF. CDR3 bases: TGTGCCAGCAGCAAGGACAGGAGCTCTGGAAACACCATATATTTT.

The table lists this clone with a few counts. The chain carries TRBV10-3 and TRBJ1-1; TRBD1 aligns across 10 bases. The CDR3 runs to 15 residues. CDR1 is ENHRY and CDR2 is SYGVKD in the germline V gene. The V segment lost 6 bases and the J segment 7 bases; nucleotides outside the gene matches: 11. CDR3 region: CAIREPGQGNGEAFF. The CDR3 nucleotides read TGTGCCATCAGGGAACCGGGACAGGGGAATGGTGAAGCTTTCTTT.

V is TRBV7-8 and J is TRBJ1-1; 12 bases fit TRBD1. V shed 3 bases, J shed 7 bases, and the junction held 6 bases outside the gene matches. This CDR3 has 15 amino acids. Germline values: CDR1 SGHVS, CDR2 FQNEAQ. The DNA for the CDR3 is TGTGCCAGCAGCTTTACCGGGACAGGGGGCGATGAAGCTTTCTTT. Its translation is CASSFTGTGGDEAFF.

This chain connects TRBV6-1 to TRBJ2-5; tentative D call: TRBD1 (6 bases). From germline, CDR1 is MNHNS and CDR2 SASEGT. Trimming shortened V by 8 bases and J by 4 bases, and 17 bases separated the two germline ends. CDR3 length equals 14 residues. The CDR3 DNA reads as TGTGCCAGCTTACTTTCAGGGGTCGGAGAGACCCAGTACTTC. Translation: CASLLSGVGETQYF.

This sequence joins TRBV7-7 and TRBJ2-7; 7 positions agree with TRBD1. The CDR3 is 15 amino acids. V shed 3 bases, J shed 0 bases, and the junction held 5 bases outside the gene matches. In germline, CDR1 is SSHAT, CDR2 FNYEAQ (reference sequence). The CDR3: CASSLETGNSYEQYF. The CDR3 DNA reads TGTGCCAGCAGCTTGGAGACAGGGAACTCCTACGAGCAGTACTTC.

V usage is TRBV28 and J usage is TRBJ2-1; TRBD2 aligns across 14 bases. The J segment lost 8 bases and the V segment lost 7 bases, leaving 4 bases of the junction unmatched. This CDR3 region has 14 residues. Germline CDR1 MDHEN, CDR2 SYDVKM. CDR3 region: CASKGLAGAYEQFF. CDR3 sequence (DNA): TGTGCCAGCAAGGGACTAGCGGGAGCATATGAGCAGTTCTTC.

The rearrangement joins TRBV6-4 to TRBJ1-4; TRBD1 aligns across 7 bases. Per the germline V gene, CDR1 is MRHNA and CDR2 is SNTAGT. The CDR3 extends over 15 amino acids. V shed 4 bases, J shed 1 base, and the junction held 3 bases outside the gene matches. The CDR3, as DNA: TGTGCCAGCAGTGCGGCAGGGGGAACTAATGAAAAACTGTTTTTT. Its translation: CASSAAGGTNEKLFF.

The genes are TRBV7-9 and TRBJ1-5; D remains unclear. CDR1 SEHNR and CDR2 FQNEAQ come from the germline V gene (reference sequence). The V end lost 7 bases, the J end lost 3 bases, and 10 bases lay between the germline ends. The CDR3 contains 13 residues. The chain's CDR3 is CASTRGDNQPQHF. CDR3 sequence (DNA): TGTGCCAGCACCCGGGGAGACAATCAGCCCCAGCATTTT.